One sample yielded the 8 T cell receptor beta chains listed below, sequenced in a study of T cell responses to AZD1222 COVID-19 vaccine. The data were produced by immunoSEQ multiplex PCR, yet TCRdb's version contains in-frame clones alone and is incomplete. Of about 120,000 clones detected, around 90% appear once; the ten largest clones hold about 4.4%. The starting material was peripheral blood, obtained on day 0 of MenACWY control vaccination. The receptors derive from an adult in good health.

J is TRBJ1-5 and V is TRBV21-1. TRBV21-1 is listed as a pseudogene. The CDR3 contains 14 residues. The CDR3 DNA follows: TGTGCCAGCAGCAAAGATGGTAGCAATCAGCCCCAGCATTTT. This sequence encodes CASSKDGSNQPQHF.

V and J are TRBV6-5 and TRBJ2-5, with D perhaps TRBD2 (7 bases). V was cut by 6 bases and J by 5 bases, with 16 bases left in between. Germline lookup yields CDR1 MNHEY and CDR2 SVGAGI. This CDR3 has 14 amino acids. The CDR3 nucleotides read TGTGCCAGCAGGCCCCGGGGGGCCGATGAGACCCAGTACTTC. This encodes CASRPRGADETQYF.

The chain employs TRBV28 and TRBJ2-3, with D perhaps assigned TRBD1 or TRBD2 (5 bases each). From germline, CDR1 is MDHEN and CDR2 SYDVKM. The V end was cut by 5 bases, the J end by 4 bases, with 22 bases between. The CDR3 is 17 amino acids. CDR3 DNA: TGTGCCAGCAGTAACCTTACCGGGGCCCCCCGGGCAGATACGCAGTATTTT. Its protein product is CASSNLTGAPRADTQYF. The variable domain in full, completed from reference TRBV28 and TRBJ2-3, reads DVKVTQSSRYLVKRTGEKVFLECVQDMDHENMFWYRQDPGLGLRLIYFSYDVKMKEKGDIPEGYSVSREKKERFSLILESASTNQTSMYLCASSNLTGAPRADTQYFGPGTRLTVL.

V usage is TRBV19 and J usage is TRBJ1-5; the D gene is possibly TRBD1 (5 bases). CDR1 is LNHDA, CDR2 SQIVND, per germline (reference sequence). Trimming stripped 2 bases from V and 6 bases from J, with 8 bases between. The CDR3 loop spans 13 amino acids. The CDR3 DNA follows: TGTGCCAGTAGTATATTCGGGACTCAGCCCCAGCATTTT. Its protein is CASSIFGTQPQHF.

The chain has TRBV19 and TRBJ1-4; the D gene is possibly TRBD1 (5 bases). CDR1 and CDR2 (germline): LNHDA, SQIVND (reference sequence). Between the trimmed V and J ends, which lost 8 bases and 6 bases, there was a span of 19 bases. The CDR3 runs 15 residues. The CDR3 region has the DNA TGTGCCAGTGTGTACCGGGACCGAAGACATGAAAAACTGTTTTTT. It yields the protein CASVYRDRRHEKLFF.

The rearrangement joins TRBV7-3 to TRBJ2-6; unclear D gene. This CDR3 has 15 residues. Trimming removed 1 base from V and 4 bases from J, with 8 bases in between. Per the germline V gene, CDR1 is SGHTA and CDR2 is FQGTGA. CDR3 nucleotides: TGTGCCAGCAGCTTAAAGGCCGTCGGGGCCAACGTCCTGACTTTC. Protein product: CASSLKAVGANVLTF.

The V gene is TRBV18, the J gene TRBJ1-4; D call uncertain. Germline-derived CDR1 and CDR2 are KGHSH and LQKENI. V gave up 6 bases and J gave up 1 base, with 6 bases separating them. The CDR3 has 13 amino acids. This chain's CDR3 is CASSWGTNEKLFF. Here the CDR3 DNA reads TGTGCCAGCTCGTGGGGAACTAATGAAAAACTGTTTTTT. The complete variable domain, with remaining parts taken from reference TRBV18 and TRBJ1-4, reads NAGVMQNPRHLVRRRGQEARLRCSPMKGHSHVYWYRQLPEEGLKFMVYLQKENIIDESGMPKERFSAEFPKEGPSILRIQQVVRGDSAAYFCASSWGTNEKLFFGSGTQLSVL.

The rearrangement joins TRBV7-9 to TRBJ2-7, with D hard to call. Germline lookup yields CDR1 SEHNR and CDR2 FQNEAQ (reference sequence). The CDR3 contains 13 residues. V was pared by 1 base and J by 3 bases, with 7 bases between. The CDR3 is CASSLESIYEQYF. Written as DNA, the CDR3 is TGTGCCAGCAGCTTAGAGTCGATCTACGAGCAGTACTTC.